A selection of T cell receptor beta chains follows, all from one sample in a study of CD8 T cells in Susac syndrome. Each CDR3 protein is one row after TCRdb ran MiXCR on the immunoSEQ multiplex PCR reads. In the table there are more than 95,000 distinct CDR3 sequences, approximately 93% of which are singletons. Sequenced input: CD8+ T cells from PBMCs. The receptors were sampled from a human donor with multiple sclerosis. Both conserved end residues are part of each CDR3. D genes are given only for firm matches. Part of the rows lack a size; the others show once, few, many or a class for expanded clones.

CDR3aa: CASSPFERATFRNEQFF; CDR3nt: TGTGCCAGCAGTCCCTTTGAGCGGGCTACATTTCGCAATGAGCAGTTCTTC; len: 17; abundance: .; d_gene: .; v_gene: TRBV27; j_gene: TRBJ2-1
CDR3aa: CSATLGGGQYNEQFF; CDR3nt: TGCAGCGCCACCCTAGGAGGAGGGCAATACAATGAGCAGTTCTTC; len: 15; abundance: .; d_gene: .; v_gene: TRBV29-1; j_gene: TRBJ2-1
CDR3aa: CASTPGSRDDEQFF; CDR3nt: TGTGCCAGCACCCCAGGTTCACGGGACGATGAGCAGTTCTTC; len: 14; abundance: .; d_gene: .; v_gene: TRBV9; j_gene: TRBJ2-1
CDR3aa: CASSVDRVSSGNTIYF; CDR3nt: TGTGCCAGCAGCGTAGACAGGGTGAGCTCTGGAAACACCATATATTTT; len: 16; abundance: .; d_gene: .; v_gene: TRBV9; j_gene: TRBJ1-3
CDR3aa: CATRDPGQPVESF; CDR3nt: TGTGCCACCAGGGACCCAGGACAGCCAGTAGAGTCCTTC; len: 13; abundance: .; d_gene: .; v_gene: TRBV15; j_gene: TRBJ1-2
CDR3aa: CASSPSRAGEKLFF; CDR3nt: TGTGCCAGCAGCCCTAGCAGGGCCGGTGAAAAACTGTTTTTT; len: 14; abundance: once; d_gene: .; v_gene: TRBV12-3/TRBV12-4; j_gene: TRBJ1-4
CDR3aa: CSVTATYEQYF; CDR3nt: TGCAGCGTTACAGCCACCTACGAGCAGTACTTC; len: 11; abundance: .; d_gene: .; v_gene: TRBV29-1; j_gene: TRBJ2-7
CDR3aa: CASSLTEDTGELFF; CDR3nt: TGTGCCAGCAGCTTAACGGAGGACACCGGGGAGCTGTTTTTT; len: 14; abundance: .; d_gene: .; v_gene: TRBV7-3; j_gene: TRBJ2-2
CDR3aa: CASSLESVGGRRYTEAFF; CDR3nt: TGTGCCAGCAGCTTAGAGTCTGTAGGGGGGCGAAGGTACACTGAAGCTTTCTTT; len: 18; abundance: .; d_gene: .; v_gene: TRBV7-6; j_gene: TRBJ1-1
CDR3aa: CASSLDAPDTQYF; CDR3nt: TGTGCCAGCAGCTTAGACGCCCCCGATACGCAGTATTTT; len: 13; abundance: .; d_gene: .; v_gene: TRBV7-9; j_gene: TRBJ2-3
CDR3aa: CASSGWGAGDGTQYF; CDR3nt: TGCGCCAGCAGCGGCTGGGGAGCGGGAGACGGTACGCAGTATTTT; len: 15; abundance: .; d_gene: TRBD2; v_gene: TRBV5-1; j_gene: TRBJ2-3
CDR3aa: CASSGPGGHRNTEAFF; CDR3nt: TGTGCCAGCAGCGGTCCCGGGGGACATAGGAACACTGAAGCTTTCTTT; len: 16; abundance: .; d_gene: .; v_gene: TRBV13; j_gene: TRBJ1-1
CDR3aa: CASSQEGTSYEQYF; CDR3nt: TGCGCCAGCAGCCAAGAAGGGACCTCCTACGAGCAGTACTTC; len: 14; abundance: .; d_gene: .; v_gene: TRBV4-1; j_gene: TRBJ2-7
CDR3aa: CATSSGASGASTDTQYF; CDR3nt: TGTGCCACCAGCAGTGGGGCTAGCGGAGCTAGCACAGATACGCAGTATTTT; len: 17; abundance: .; d_gene: TRBD2; v_gene: TRBV15; j_gene: TRBJ2-3